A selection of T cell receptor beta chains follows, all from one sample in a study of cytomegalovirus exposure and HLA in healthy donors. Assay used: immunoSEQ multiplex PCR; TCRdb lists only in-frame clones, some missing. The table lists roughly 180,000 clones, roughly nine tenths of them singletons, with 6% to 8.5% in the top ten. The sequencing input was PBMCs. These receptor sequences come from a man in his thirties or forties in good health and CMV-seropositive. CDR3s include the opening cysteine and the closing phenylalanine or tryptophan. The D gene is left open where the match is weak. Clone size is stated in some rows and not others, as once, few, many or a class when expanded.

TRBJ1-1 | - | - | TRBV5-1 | CASSLTGARGTEAFF | TGCGCCAGCAGCTTGACGGGGGCGCGCGGCACTGAAGCTTTCTTT
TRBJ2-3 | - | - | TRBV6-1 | CASSEASAGPDTQYF | TGTGCCAGCAGTGAAGCAAGCGCGGGACCCGATACGCAGTATTTT
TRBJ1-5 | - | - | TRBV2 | CASSQDNSNQPQHF | TGTGCCAGCAGTCAGGATAATAGCAATCAGCCCCAGCATTTT
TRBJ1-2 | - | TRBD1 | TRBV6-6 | CATLLGTGGGYGYTF | TGTGCCACTCTCCTGGGGACAGGGGGCGGCTATGGCTACACCTTC
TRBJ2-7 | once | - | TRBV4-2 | CASSQDSDRTYEQYF | TGTGCCAGCAGCCAAGATTCGGACAGAACCTACGAGCAGTACTTC
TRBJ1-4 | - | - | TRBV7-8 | CASSLVAGASRLFF | TGTGCCAGCAGCTTAGTCGCAGGGGCATCGCGACTGTTTTTT
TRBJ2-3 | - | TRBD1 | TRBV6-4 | CASSEQGADTQYF | TGTGCCAGCAGTGAACAGGGGGCAGATACGCAGTATTTT
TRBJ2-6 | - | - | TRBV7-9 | CASSPPLSGANVLTF | TGTGCCAGCAGCCCCCCTCTCTCTGGGGCCAACGTCCTGACTTTC
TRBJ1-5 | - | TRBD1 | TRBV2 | CASKGTANQPQHF | TGTGCCAGCAAGGGGACAGCAAATCAGCCCCAGCATTTT
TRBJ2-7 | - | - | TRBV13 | CASSLVGRAAYEQYF | TGTGCCAGCAGCTTAGTGGGCCGGGCCGCCTACGAGCAGTACTTC
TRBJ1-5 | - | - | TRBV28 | CASKTTASLNQPQHF | TGTGCCAGCAAGACGACAGCTTCTTTAAATCAGCCCCAGCATTTT
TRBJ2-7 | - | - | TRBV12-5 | CASGLGGGNEQYF | TGTGCTAGTGGTTTAGGGGGCGGGAACGAGCAGTACTTC
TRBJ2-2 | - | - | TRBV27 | CASSPAGGPTGELFF | TGTGCCAGCAGTCCCGCCGGGGGCCCTACCGGGGAGCTGTTTTTT
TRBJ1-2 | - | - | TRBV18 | CASSPSIGQDVPGYTF | TGTGCCAGCTCACCTTCAATCGGTCAGGATGTGCCTGGCTACACCTTC
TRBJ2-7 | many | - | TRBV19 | CASSIDLAYEQYF | TGTGCCAGTAGTATAGATCTAGCCTACGAGCAGTACTTC
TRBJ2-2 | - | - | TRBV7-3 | CASSLAGIRNTGELFF | TGTGCCAGCAGCTTAGCAGGGATTCGGAACACCGGGGAGCTGTTTTTT
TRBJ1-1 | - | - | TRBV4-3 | CASSQWSMNTEAFF | TGCGCCAGCAGCCAGTGGTCCATGAACACTGAAGCTTTCTTT
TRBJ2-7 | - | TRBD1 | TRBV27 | CASSSSTGTGYEQYF | TGTGCCAGCAGTTCGTCGACAGGGACCGGCTACGAGCAGTACTTC
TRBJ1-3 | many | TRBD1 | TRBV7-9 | CASSLGPMGQGLTIYF | TGTGCCAGCAGCTTAGGACCCATGGGACAGGGGCTCACCATATATTTT
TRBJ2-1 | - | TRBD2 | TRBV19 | CASSGRARSEQFF | TGTGCCAGTAGCGGGAGGGCCAGAAGTGAGCAGTTCTTC
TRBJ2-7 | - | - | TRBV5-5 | CASNPSGGSYEQYF | TGTGCCAGCAACCCGAGTGGGGGCAGCTACGAGCAGTACTTC
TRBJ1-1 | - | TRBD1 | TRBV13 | CASSPRRGGWAFF | TGTGCCAGCAGCCCTCGCAGGGGGGGATGGGCTTTCTTT
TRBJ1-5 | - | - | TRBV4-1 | CASSQEGTHQPQHF | TGCGCCAGCAGCCAAGAAGGGACTCACCAGCCCCAGCATTTT